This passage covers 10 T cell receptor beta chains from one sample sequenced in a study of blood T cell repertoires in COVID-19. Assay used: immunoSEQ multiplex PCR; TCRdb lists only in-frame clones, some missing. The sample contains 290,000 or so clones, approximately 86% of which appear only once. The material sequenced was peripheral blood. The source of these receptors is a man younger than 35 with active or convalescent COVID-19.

The CDR3 reads CATSREVGRDQATNEKLFF. Here the CDR3 DNA reads TGTGCCACCAGCAGAGAAGTTGGGAGGGATCAAGCAACTAATGAAAAACTGTTTTTT. V and J are TRBV15 and TRBJ1-4; no clear D. Trimming left V 0 bases short and J 0 bases short, with 17 bases between. The CDR3 contains 19 residues. Germline CDR1 is LNHNV and CDR2 is YYDKDF (reference sequence).

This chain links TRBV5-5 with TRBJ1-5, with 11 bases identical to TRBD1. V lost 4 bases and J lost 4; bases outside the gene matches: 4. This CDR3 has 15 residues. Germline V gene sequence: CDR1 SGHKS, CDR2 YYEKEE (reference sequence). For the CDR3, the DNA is TGTGCCAGCAGCCCAGGGACAGGGGGAAATCAGCCCCAGCATTTT. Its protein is CASSPGTGGNQPQHF.

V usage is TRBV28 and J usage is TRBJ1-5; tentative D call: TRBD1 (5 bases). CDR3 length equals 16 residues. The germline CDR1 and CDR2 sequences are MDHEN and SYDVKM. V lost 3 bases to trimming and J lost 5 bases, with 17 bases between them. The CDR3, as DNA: TGTGCCAGCAGTTTTTTGGGCCAGGGTAGTGATCAGCCCCAGCATTTT. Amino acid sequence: CASSFLGQGSDQPQHF.

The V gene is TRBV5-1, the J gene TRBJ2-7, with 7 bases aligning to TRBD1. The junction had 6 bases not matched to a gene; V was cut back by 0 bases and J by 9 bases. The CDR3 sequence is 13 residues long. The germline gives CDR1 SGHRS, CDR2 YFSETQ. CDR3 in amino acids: CASSLVGGPGQYF. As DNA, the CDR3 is TGCGCCAGCAGCTTGGTAGGGGGCCCAGGGCAGTACTTC.

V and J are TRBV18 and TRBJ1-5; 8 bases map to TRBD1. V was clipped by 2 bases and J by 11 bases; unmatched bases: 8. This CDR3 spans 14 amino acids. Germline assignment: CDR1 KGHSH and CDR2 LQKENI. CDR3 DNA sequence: TGTGCCAGCTCACCAGGGACAGGCTCAGAGGCCCAGCATTTT. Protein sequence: CASSPGTGSEAQHF.

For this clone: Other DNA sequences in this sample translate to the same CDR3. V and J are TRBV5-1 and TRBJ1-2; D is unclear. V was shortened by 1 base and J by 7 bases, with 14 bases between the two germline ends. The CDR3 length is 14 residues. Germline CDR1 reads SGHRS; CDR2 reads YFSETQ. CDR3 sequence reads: CASSLMRAESGYTF. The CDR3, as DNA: TGCGCCAGCAGCTTGATGCGGGCTGAGTCTGGCTACACCTTC. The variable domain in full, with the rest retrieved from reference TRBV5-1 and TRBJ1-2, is KAGVTQTPRYLIKTRGQQVTLSCSPISGHRSVSWYQQTPGQGLQFLFEYFSETQRNKGNFPGRFSGRQFSNSRSEMNVSTLELGDSALYLCASSLMRAESGYTFGSGTRLTVV.

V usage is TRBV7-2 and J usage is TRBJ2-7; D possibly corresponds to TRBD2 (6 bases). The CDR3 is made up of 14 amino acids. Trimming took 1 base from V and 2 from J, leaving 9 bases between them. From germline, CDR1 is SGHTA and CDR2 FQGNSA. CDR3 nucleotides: TGTGCCAGCAGCTTAGGGTGGGGGGCCTACGAGCAGTACTTC. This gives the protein CASSLGWGAYEQYF.

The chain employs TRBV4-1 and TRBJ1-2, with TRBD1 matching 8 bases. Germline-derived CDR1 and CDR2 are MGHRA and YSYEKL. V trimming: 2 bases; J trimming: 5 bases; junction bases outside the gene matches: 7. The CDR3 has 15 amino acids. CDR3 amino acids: CASSQPGQGIYGYTF. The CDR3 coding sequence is TGCGCCAGCAGCCAACCTGGACAGGGAATTTATGGCTACACCTTC.

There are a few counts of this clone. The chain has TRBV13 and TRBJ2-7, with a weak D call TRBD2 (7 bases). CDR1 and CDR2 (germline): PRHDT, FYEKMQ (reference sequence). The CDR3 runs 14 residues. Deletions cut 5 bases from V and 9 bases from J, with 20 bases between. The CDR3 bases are TGTGCCAGCAGCCAATGGCGGGGGCCGCCCTCGCAGTACTTC. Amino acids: CASSQWRGPPSQYF.

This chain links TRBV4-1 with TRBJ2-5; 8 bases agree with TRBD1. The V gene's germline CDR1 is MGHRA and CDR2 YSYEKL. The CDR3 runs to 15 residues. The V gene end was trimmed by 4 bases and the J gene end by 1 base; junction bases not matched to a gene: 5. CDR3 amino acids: CASSPAGTGQETQYF. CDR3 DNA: TGCGCCAGCAGCCCAGCTGGGACAGGCCAAGAGACCCAGTACTTC.